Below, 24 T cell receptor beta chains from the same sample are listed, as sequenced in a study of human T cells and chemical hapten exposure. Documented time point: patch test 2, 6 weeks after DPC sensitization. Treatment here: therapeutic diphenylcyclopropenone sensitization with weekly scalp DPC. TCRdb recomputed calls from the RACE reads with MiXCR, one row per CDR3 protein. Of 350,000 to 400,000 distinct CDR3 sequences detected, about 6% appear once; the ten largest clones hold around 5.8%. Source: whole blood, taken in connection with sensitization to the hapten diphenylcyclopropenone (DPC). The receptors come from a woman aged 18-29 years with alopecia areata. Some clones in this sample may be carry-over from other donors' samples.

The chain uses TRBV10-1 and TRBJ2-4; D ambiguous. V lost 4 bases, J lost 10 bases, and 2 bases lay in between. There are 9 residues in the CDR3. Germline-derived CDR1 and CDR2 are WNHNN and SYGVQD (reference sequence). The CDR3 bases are TGCGCCAGCAGTGGGATTCAGTACTTC. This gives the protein CASSGIQYF.

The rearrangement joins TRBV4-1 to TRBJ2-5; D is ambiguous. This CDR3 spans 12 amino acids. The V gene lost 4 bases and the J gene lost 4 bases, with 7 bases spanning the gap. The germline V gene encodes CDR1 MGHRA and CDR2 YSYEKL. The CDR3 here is CASSRVGETQYF. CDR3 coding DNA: TGCGCCAGCAGCCGGGTTGGAGAGACCCAGTACTTC.

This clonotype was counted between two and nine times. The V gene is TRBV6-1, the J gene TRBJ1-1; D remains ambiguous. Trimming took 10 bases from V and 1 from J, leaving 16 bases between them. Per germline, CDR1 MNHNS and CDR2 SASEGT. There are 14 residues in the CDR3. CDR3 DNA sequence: TGTGCCACATCCATAAGCACTGGGAACACTGAAGCTTTCTTT. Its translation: CATSISTGNTEAFF.

The CDR3 nucleotides are TGTGCCAGCAGCCAAGGACTAGCGGGGACTGAGCAGTTCTTC. Amino acid sequence: CASSQGLAGTEQFF. V gene TRBV12-3 or TRBV12-4 combines with J gene TRBJ2-1, with 12 bases that match TRBD2. The V gene end was trimmed by 6 bases and the J gene end by 9 bases; junction bases not matched to a gene: 6. This CDR3 is 14 amino acids long.

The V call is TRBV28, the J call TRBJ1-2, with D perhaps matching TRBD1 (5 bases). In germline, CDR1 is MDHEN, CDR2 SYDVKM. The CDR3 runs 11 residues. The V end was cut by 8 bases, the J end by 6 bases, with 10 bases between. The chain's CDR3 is CASGGENGYTF. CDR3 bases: TGTGCCAGCGGAGGGGAGAATGGCTACACCTTC.

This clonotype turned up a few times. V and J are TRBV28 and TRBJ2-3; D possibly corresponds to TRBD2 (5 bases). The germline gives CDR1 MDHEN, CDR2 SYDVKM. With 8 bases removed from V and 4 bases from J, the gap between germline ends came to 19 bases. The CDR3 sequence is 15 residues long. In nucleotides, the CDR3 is TGTGCCAGCTTACCCCGGGATCCTGCCCCAGATACGCAGTATTTT. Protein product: CASLPRDPAPDTQYF.

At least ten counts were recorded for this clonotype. CDR3 in amino acids: CASSLLYNEKLFF. CDR3 DNA: TGTGCCAGCAGCTTGCTTTATAATGAAAAACTGTTTTTT. The rearrangement uses TRBV5-6 and TRBJ1-4; the D is unclear. The germline gives CDR1 SGHDT, CDR2 YYEEEE. This CDR3 is built from 13 residues. The V end lost 1 base, the J end lost 4 bases, and 5 bases lay between the germline ends.

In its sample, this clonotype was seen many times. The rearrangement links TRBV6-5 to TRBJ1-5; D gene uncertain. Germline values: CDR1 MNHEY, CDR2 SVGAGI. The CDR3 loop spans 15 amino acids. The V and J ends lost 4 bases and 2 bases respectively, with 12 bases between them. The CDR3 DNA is TGTGCCAGCAGTTTTTCAATGACGGGCAATCAGCCCCAGCATTTT. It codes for CASSFSMTGNQPQHF.

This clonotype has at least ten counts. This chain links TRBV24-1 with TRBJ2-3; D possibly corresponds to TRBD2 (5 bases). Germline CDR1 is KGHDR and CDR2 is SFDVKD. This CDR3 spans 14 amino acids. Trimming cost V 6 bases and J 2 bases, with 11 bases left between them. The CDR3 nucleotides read TGTGCCACCAGTTTGACGGGGTCCACAGATACGCAGTATTTT. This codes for CATSLTGSTDTQYF.

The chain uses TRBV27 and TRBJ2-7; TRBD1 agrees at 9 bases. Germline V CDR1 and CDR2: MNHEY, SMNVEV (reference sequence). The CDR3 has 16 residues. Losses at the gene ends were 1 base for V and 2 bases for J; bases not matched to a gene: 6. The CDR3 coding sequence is TGTGCCAGCAGTTTATTAACAGGGGGCGGTACCTACGAGCAGTACTTC. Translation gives CASSLLTGGGTYEQYF.

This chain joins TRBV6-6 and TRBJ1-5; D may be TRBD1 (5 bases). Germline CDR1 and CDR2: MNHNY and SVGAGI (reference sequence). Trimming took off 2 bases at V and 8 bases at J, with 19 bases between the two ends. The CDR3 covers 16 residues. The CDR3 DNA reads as TGTGCCAGCAGTTACAATCGGGGGGTAAACCTCGAGCCCCAGCATTTT. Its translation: CASSYNRGVNLEPQHF.

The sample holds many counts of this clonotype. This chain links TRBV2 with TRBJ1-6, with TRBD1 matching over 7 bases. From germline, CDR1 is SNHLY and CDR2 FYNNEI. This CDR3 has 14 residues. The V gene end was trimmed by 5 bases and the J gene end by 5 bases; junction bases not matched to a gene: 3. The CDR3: CASSPTGDNSPLHF. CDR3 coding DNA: TGTGCCAGCAGTCCAACAGGGGATAATTCACCCCTCCACTTT.

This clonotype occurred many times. The CDR3 DNA follows: TGTGCCAGCAGTGAAACAGTACAGGCCTACACCTTC. Encoded protein: CASSETVQAYTF. V usage is TRBV6-1 and J usage is TRBJ1-2, with TRBD1 as a possible D gene (5 bases). The length of the CDR3 is 12 residues. V lost 2 bases to trimming and J lost 10 bases, with 11 bases between them. The germline gives CDR1 MNHNS, CDR2 SASEGT.

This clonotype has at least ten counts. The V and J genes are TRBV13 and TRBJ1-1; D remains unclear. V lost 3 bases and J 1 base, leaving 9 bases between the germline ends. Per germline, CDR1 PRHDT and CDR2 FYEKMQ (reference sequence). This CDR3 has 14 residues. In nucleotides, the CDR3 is TGTGCCAGCAGCTTGCCCATTTCGAACACTGAAGCTTTCTTT. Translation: CASSLPISNTEAFF.

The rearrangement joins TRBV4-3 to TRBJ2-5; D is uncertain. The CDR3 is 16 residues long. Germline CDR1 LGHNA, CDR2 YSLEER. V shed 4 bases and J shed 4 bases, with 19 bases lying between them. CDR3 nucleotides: TGCGCCAGCAGCCTATCCCCCCAAGGAAATGGAGAGACCCAGTACTTC. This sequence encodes CASSLSPQGNGETQYF.

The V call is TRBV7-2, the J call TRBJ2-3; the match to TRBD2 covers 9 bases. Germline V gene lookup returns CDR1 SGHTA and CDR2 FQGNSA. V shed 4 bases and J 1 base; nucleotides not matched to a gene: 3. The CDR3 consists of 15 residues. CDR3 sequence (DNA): TGTGCCAGCAGCTCGGGACTAGCCCGCACAGATACGCAGTATTTT. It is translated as CASSSGLARTDTQYF.

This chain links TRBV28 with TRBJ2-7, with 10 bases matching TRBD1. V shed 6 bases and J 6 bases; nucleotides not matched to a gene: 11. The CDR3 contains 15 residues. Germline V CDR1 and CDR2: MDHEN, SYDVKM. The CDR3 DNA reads TGTGCCAGCAGCCCCGGGGACAGGGGTGAGGGCGAGCAGTACTTC. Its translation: CASSPGDRGEGEQYF.

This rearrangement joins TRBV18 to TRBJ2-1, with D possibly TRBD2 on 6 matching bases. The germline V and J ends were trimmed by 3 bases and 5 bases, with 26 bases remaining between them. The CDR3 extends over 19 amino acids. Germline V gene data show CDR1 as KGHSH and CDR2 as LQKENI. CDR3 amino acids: CASSPFEAIAAPKHNEQFF. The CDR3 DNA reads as TGTGCCAGCTCACCCTTCGAAGCAATAGCGGCACCAAAACACAATGAGCAGTTCTTC.

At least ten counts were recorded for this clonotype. For the CDR3, the DNA is TGCAGCGTTATAAGGGACAGCGGTTATGGCTACACCTTC. Encoded protein: CSVIRDSGYGYTF. The chain combines TRBV29-1 with TRBJ1-2; 7 bases map to TRBD1. The V gene end was trimmed by 5 bases and the J gene end by 5 bases; junction bases not matched to a gene: 8. Germline V gene sequence: CDR1 SQVTM, CDR2 ANQGSEA. The CDR3 totals 13 residues.

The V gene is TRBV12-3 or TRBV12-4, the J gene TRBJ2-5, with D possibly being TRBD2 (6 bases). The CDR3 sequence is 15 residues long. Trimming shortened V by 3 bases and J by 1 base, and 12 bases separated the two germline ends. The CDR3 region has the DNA TGTGCCAGCAGTTTTAAGGAGGGGTTCCAAGAGACCCAGTACTTC. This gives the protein CASSFKEGFQETQYF.

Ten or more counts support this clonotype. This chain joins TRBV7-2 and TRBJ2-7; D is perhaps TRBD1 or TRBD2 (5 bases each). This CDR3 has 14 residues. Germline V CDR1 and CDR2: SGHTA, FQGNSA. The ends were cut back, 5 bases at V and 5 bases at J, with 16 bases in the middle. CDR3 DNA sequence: TGTGCCAGCAGCGAGGGGCAGGGTGCCCACGAGCAGTACTTC. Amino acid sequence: CASSEGQGAHEQYF.

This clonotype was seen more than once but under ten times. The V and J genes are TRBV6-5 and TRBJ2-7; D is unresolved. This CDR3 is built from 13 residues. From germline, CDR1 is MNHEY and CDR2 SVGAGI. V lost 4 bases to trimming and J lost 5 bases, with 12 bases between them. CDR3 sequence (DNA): TGTGCCAGCAGTTCCCTGGCGTGGGACGAGCAGTACTTC. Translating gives CASSSLAWDEQYF.

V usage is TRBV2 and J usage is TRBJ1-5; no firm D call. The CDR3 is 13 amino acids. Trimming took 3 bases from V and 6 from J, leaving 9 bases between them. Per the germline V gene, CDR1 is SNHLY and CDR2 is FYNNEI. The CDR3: CASSDTLLQPQHF. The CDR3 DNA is TGTGCCAGCAGTGACACGCTCCTTCAGCCCCAGCATTTT.

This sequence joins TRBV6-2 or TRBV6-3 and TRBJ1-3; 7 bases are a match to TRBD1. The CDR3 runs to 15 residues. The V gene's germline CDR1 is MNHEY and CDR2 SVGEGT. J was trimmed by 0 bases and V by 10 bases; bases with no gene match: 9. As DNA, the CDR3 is TGTGCCACCCTCGGACAGGCCCTCTCTGGAAACACCATATATTTT. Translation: CATLGQALSGNTIYF.